A single T cell receptor (beta chain) is shown here with its context. Profiled with immunoSEQ multiplex PCR; TCRdb holds only in-frame clones, not every one. The table has about 69,000 clones, 84% seen once. The data derive from a study of control samples from healthy donors and cancer patients. The CDR3 is made up of 17 amino acids. Germline V CDR1 and CDR2: SEHNR, FQNEAQ (reference sequence). J lost 3 bases, V lost 1 base, and 6 bases had no gene match. Sequenced sample: PBMCs. The J gene is TRBJ2-6, the V gene TRBV7-9; 7 positions match TRBD1. The clonotype comes from a woman in her forties or fifties with lung cancer. The CDR3 nucleotides read TGTGCCAGCAGCTTAGGCACAGGGGTCCTTGGGGCCAACGTCCTGACTTTC. Its protein product is CASSLGTGVLGANVLTF.